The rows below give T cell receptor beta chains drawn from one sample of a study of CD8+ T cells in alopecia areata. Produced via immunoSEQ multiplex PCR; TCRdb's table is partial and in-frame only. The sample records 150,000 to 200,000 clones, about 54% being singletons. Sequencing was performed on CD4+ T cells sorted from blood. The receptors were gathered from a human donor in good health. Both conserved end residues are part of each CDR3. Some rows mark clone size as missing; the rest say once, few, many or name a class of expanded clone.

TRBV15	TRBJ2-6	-	CATSGGRAGANVLTF
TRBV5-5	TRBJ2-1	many	CASSFTGGQYNEQFF
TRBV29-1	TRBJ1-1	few	CSVRGWDTEAFF
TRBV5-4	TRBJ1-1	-	CASSPEQGSTEAFF
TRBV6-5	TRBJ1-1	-	CASSSRKNTEAFF
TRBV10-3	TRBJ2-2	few	CAIRATGELFF
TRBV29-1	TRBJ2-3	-	CSVGARRSDTQYF
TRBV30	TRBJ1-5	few	CAWNARGQYNQPQHF
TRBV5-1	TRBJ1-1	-	CASSLTFNLNTEAFF
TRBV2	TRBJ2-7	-	CASRQQGFSYEQYF
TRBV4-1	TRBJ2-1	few	CASSQALAGTSYNEQFF
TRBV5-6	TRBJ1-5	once	CASSAGRRNQPQHF
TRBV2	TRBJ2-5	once	CASSGGGGETQYF
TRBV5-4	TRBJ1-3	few	CASSRGGGSSGNTIYF